Listed here are 19 T cell receptor beta chains from one sample, sequenced in a study of cytomegalovirus exposure and HLA in healthy donors. The PCR made use of 60 Vbeta and 13 Jbeta primers. Data came from immunoSEQ multiplex PCR; TCRdb stores just in-frame clones and leaves some out. Among approximately 140,000 clones listed, under 80% were seen once. The sequencing input was PBMCs. The receptor source for this set is a male donor in good health and CMV-seronegative.

The chain uses TRBV7-3 and TRBJ2-3; TRBD2 aligns across 9 bases. Per the germline V gene, CDR1 is SGHTA and CDR2 is FQGTGA. CDR3 length equals 16 residues. The trim removed 3 bases at V and 0 bases at J, leaving 4 bases unmatched. The CDR3 coding sequence is TGTGCCAGCAGCTTGGGTCTAGCGGGAAGCACAGATACGCAGTATTTT. The encoded protein is CASSLGLAGSTDTQYF.

The chain carries TRBV29-1 and TRBJ2-3; TRBD2 matches at 10 bases. V lost 3 bases to trimming and J lost 5 bases; unmatched junction nucleotides: 5. This CDR3 comprises 14 residues. Germline-derived CDR1 and CDR2 are SQVTM and ANQGSEA. The CDR3 loop reads CSVEPSGGRDTQYF. The CDR3 DNA reads as TGCAGCGTTGAGCCTAGCGGGGGCCGAGATACGCAGTATTTT.

This chain connects TRBV15 to TRBJ2-2; 8 nucleotides agree with TRBD1. The CDR3 is 15 amino acids. CDR1 and CDR2 from the germline V gene are LNHNV and YYDKDF (reference sequence). The trim removed 1 base at V and 3 bases at J, leaving 1 base unmatched. CDR3 residues: CATSRVQGDTGELFF. The DNA for the CDR3 is TGTGCCACCAGCAGAGTACAGGGGGACACCGGGGAGCTGTTTTTT.

This chain uses TRBV5-1 with TRBJ2-3, with 13 nucleotides matching TRBD2. CDR3 length: 15 amino acids. CDR1 and CDR2 (germline): SGHRS, YFSETQ. The junction had 3 bases not matched to a gene; V was cut back by 4 bases and J by 4 bases. The CDR3 DNA is TGCGCCAGCAGCCAAGGACTAGCGGGAGCAGATACGCAGTATTTT. Amino acids: CASSQGLAGADTQYF.

This chain uses TRBV5-1 with TRBJ2-2, with 9 bases matching TRBD2. Germline loops: CDR1 SGHRS, CDR2 YFSETQ. V was pared by 0 bases and J by 3 bases, with 3 bases of the junction left unmatched. The CDR3 is 16 amino acids. CDR3 sequence reads: CASSLEGLADTGELFF. CDR3 DNA: TGCGCCAGCAGCTTGGAGGGACTAGCAGACACCGGGGAGCTGTTTTTT.

This rearrangement joins TRBV11-2 to TRBJ2-1; unclear D gene. The CDR3 has 15 residues. With 6 bases removed from V and 4 bases from J, the gap between germline ends came to 16 bases. Germline loops: CDR1 SGHAT, CDR2 FQNNGV. CDR3 nucleotides: TGTGCCAGCAGAAGCGATGTCACCCCTTACAATGAGCAGTTCTTC. It specifies CASRSDVTPYNEQFF.

The chain links TRBV10-3 to TRBJ2-3; D might be TRBD1 (6 bases). CDR3 length: 16 residues. Germline values: CDR1 ENHRY, CDR2 SYGVKD. The V and J ends lost 0 bases and 0 bases respectively, with 10 bases between them. The CDR3 nucleotides read TGTGCCATCAGTGAGTCGGACAGATCTAGCACAGATACGCAGTATTTT. This translates into CAISESDRSSTDTQYF.

This chain uses TRBV2 with TRBJ2-6; a possible D gene is TRBD2 (6 bases). This CDR3 region has 15 residues. V was trimmed by 5 bases and J by 0 bases, leaving 8 bases between them. The V gene's germline CDR1 is SNHLY and CDR2 FYNNEI. This chain's CDR3 is CASSKGGSGANVLTF. As DNA, the CDR3 is TGTGCCAGCAGTAAGGGAGGCTCTGGGGCCAACGTCCTGACTTTC.

CDR3: CASSYSGQGNTEAFF. For the CDR3, the DNA is TGTGCCAGCAGTTACTCTGGCCAGGGGAACACTGAAGCTTTCTTT. The chain employs TRBV6-5 and TRBJ1-1, with TRBD1 as a possible D gene (5 bases). The CDR3 contains 15 residues. Per the germline V gene, CDR1 is MNHEY and CDR2 is SVGAGI. V was pared by 0 bases and J by 1 base, with 9 bases between.

This clone was counted a single time. The chain uses TRBV5-1 and TRBJ1-2, with 9 nucleotides matching TRBD1. The CDR3 has 16 residues. Looked up from germline, CDR1 is SGHRS and CDR2 is YFSETQ. V shed 7 bases, J shed 4 bases, and the junction held 14 bases outside the gene matches. CDR3 protein: CASGRDRVPNFYGYTF. The CDR3 DNA follows: TGCGCCAGCGGGCGGGACAGGGTCCCAAATTTCTATGGCTACACCTTC.

This chain links TRBV5-1 with TRBJ2-1, with 8 bases that match TRBD1. This CDR3 region has 14 residues. The V and J ends lost 4 bases and 3 bases, in that order; junction bases with no gene match: 3. Per the germline V gene, CDR1 is SGHRS and CDR2 is YFSETQ. The CDR3 DNA reads TGCGCCAGCAGCAGGGGACAGGACTACAATGAGCAGTTCTTC. Residues: CASSRGQDYNEQFF.

V and J are TRBV30 and TRBJ2-5; 11 bases are a match to TRBD2. Germline trimming cut 2 bases from V and 2 bases from J; bases unmatched to any gene: 4. This CDR3 comprises 15 residues. Germline V gene lookup returns CDR1 GTSNPN and CDR2 SVGIG (reference sequence). This chain's CDR3 is CAWSSLAGGQETQYF. The CDR3 DNA is TGTGCCTGGAGTAGTCTAGCGGGAGGACAAGAGACCCAGTACTTC.

The CDR3 here is CASTSGPTGTRKYFYEQYF. CDR3 DNA: TGTGCCTCGACCTCGGGGCCCACCGGGACTAGAAAGTATTTCTACGAGCAGTACTTC. The chain joins TRBV30 to TRBJ2-7; the match to TRBD2 covers 8 bases. V shed 7 bases, J shed 3 bases, and the junction held 26 bases outside the gene matches. Germline-derived CDR1 and CDR2 are GTSNPN and SVGIG (reference sequence). CDR3 length equals 19 residues.

In its sample, this clone was seen once. The chain recombines TRBV5-1 with TRBJ2-5; 11 nucleotides align to TRBD2. CDR1 is SGHRS and CDR2 is YFSETQ in the germline V gene. The CDR3 length is 17 residues. The ends lost 0 bases at V and 1 base at J; junction bases unmatched: 5. This CDR3 reads CASSLASLAGGQETQYF. CDR3 bases: TGCGCCAGCAGCTTGGCCAGTCTAGCGGGGGGCCAAGAGACCCAGTACTTC.

The sample holds one count of this clone. This sequence joins TRBV16 and TRBJ2-5, with TRBD2 matching over 7 bases. V dropped 8 bases and J dropped 5; count of bases not matched to a gene: 14. CDR1 and CDR2 (germline): KGHSY, FQNENV. CDR3 length equals 15 residues. The CDR3 sequence: CASSFSSAGRETQYF. CDR3 coding DNA: TGTGCCAGCTCCTTCTCTTCAGCGGGGAGGGAGACCCAGTACTTC.

The rearrangement links TRBV14 to TRBJ2-3; D perhaps matches TRBD2 (5 bases). Germline V gives CDR1 SGHDN, CDR2 FVKESK. Deletions cut 0 bases from V and 0 bases from J, with 25 bases between. This CDR3 comprises 21 residues. This CDR3 reads CASSQDRPAGGLWPSTDTQYF. For the CDR3, the DNA is TGTGCCAGCAGCCAAGATCGTCCTGCGGGTGGGCTTTGGCCTAGCACAGATACGCAGTATTTT.

Notes on this clone: This same CDR3 is encoded by further DNA sequences in the sample. The chain carries TRBV6-1 and TRBJ1-2; a possible D gene is TRBD1 (5 bases). This CDR3 comprises 15 residues. The germline gives CDR1 MNHNS, CDR2 SASEGT. The V end lost 2 bases, the J end lost 5 bases, and 15 bases lay between the germline ends. DNA for the CDR3: TGTGCCAGCAGTGAACCCGGGACGGGGGGTTATGGCTACACCTTC. Its translation is CASSEPGTGGYGYTF.

This chain joins TRBV6-5 and TRBJ2-7; TRBD2 aligns across 9 bases. CDR1 is MNHEY, CDR2 SVGAGI, per germline. CDR3 length: 15 amino acids. After removal of 0 bases from V and 6 bases from J, the junction contained 6 bases not matched to a gene. The CDR3: CASSYSQAGGREQYF. CDR3 in DNA: TGTGCCAGCAGTTACTCTCAAGCGGGAGGTCGCGAGCAGTACTTC.

The rearrangement joins TRBV5-6 to TRBJ2-7; D remains unclear. Germline V CDR1 and CDR2: SGHDT, YYEEEE. This CDR3 is 13 amino acids long. Trimming stripped 0 bases from V and 3 bases from J, with 7 bases between. As DNA, the CDR3 is TGTGCCAGCAGCTTGGGGCACCGCTACGAGCAGTACTTC. This gives the protein CASSLGHRYEQYF.